The next 7 T cell receptor beta chains were all read from a single sample in a study of blood T cell repertoires in COVID-19. Sequencing used immunoSEQ multiplex PCR; TCRdb keeps in-frame clones, though not all of them. Of roughly 64,000 clones in the sample, approximately 78% were seen once. Sequenced: peripheral blood. Source of these receptors: a man in his fifties or sixties with COVID-19, enrolled during active disease.

V gene TRBV5-1 combines with J gene TRBJ1-1; no reliable D call. The ends were cut back, 2 bases at V and 0 bases at J, with 20 bases in the middle. The CDR3 length is 18 residues. Germline V gene sequence: CDR1 SGHRS, CDR2 YFSETQ. The chain's CDR3 is CASSFIAAGGPMNTEAFF. The CDR3 DNA follows: TGCGCCAGCAGCTTTATAGCGGCGGGAGGGCCCATGAACACTGAAGCTTTCTTT.

This clone came up a few times. The rearrangement joins TRBV7-2 to TRBJ1-1; perhaps TRBD1 as D (5 bases). In germline, CDR1 is SGHTA, CDR2 FQGNSA. The CDR3 has 13 residues. Trimming left V 4 bases short and J 5 bases short, with 11 bases between. The CDR3 DNA is TGTGCCAGCAGCTACGGGGGAGGGACTGAAGCTTTCTTT. Amino acid sequence: CASSYGGGTEAFF.

This chain uses TRBV13 with TRBJ2-7; the D gene is possibly TRBD2 (5 bases). Trimming removed 4 bases at V and 2 bases at J, with 9 bases between. Germline CDR1 reads PRHDT; CDR2 reads FYEKMQ (reference sequence). The CDR3 has 13 residues. The CDR3 spells CASSYGLTYEQYF. As DNA, the CDR3 is TGTGCCAGCAGCTACGGACTTACCTACGAGCAGTACTTC.

This chain connects TRBV14 to TRBJ1-1; the D is unclear. The V end lost 1 base, the J end lost 4 bases, and 10 bases lay between the germline ends. This CDR3 has 14 residues. The V gene's germline CDR1 is SGHDN and CDR2 FVKESK. CDR3 sequence reads: CASSQGAWSTEAFF. The CDR3 DNA reads TGTGCCAGCAGCCAAGGTGCGTGGAGCACTGAAGCTTTCTTT.

This sequence joins TRBV5-1 and TRBJ2-7; tentatively, D is TRBD2 (5 bases). Per the germline V gene, CDR1 is SGHRS and CDR2 is YFSETQ. This CDR3 spans 13 amino acids. Trimming shortened V by 7 bases and J by 2 bases, and 13 bases separated the two germline ends. As DNA, the CDR3 is TGCGCCAGCGCCAGGACTCTGACCTACGAGCAGTACTTC. Translating it yields CASARTLTYEQYF.

This chain uses TRBV28 with TRBJ2-1, with TRBD2 matching 11 bases. Germline V gene sequence: CDR1 MDHEN, CDR2 SYDVKM. The CDR3 contains 14 residues. With V trimmed by 6 bases and J by 7 bases, 5 bases remained unmatched. The CDR3 sequence: CASSPLAGANEQFF. The CDR3 coding sequence is TGTGCCAGCAGCCCACTAGCGGGAGCTAATGAGCAGTTCTTC.

This rearrangement joins TRBV9 to TRBJ1-2; no clear D. This CDR3 contains 17 residues. CDR1 SGDLS and CDR2 YYNGEE come from the germline V gene. V lost 2 bases and J lost 4, with 21 bases in between. DNA of the CDR3: TGTGCCAGCAGCGTTGACACACGATTGGGTTTATCCTATGGCTACACCTTC. Translating gives CASSVDTRLGLSYGYTF.